This is a list of T cell receptor beta chains from one sample in a study of CD8 T cells in Susac syndrome. TCRdb used MiXCR to reprocess the immunoSEQ multiplex PCR reads, holding one entry per CDR3 protein. The table has about 240,000 distinct CDR3 sequences, about 96% seen once. Sequencing was performed on CD4+ T cells from PBMCs. These receptor sequences come from a human donor with Susac syndrome. The conserved cysteine and the conserved F or W are not part of the CDR3 here. Each record gives: V gene, J gene, clone size, CDR3 protein. A clone size is listed for some rows: how often the clone was seen (once, few, many), or a class if it is expanded.

TRBV11-2	TRBJ2-5	.	ASSDAPRLAGEVETQY
TRBV28	TRBJ2-3	.	ASSPTGPSTDTQY
TRBV27	TRBJ2-7	.	ASSLLGQHINLGEQY
TRBV11-3	TRBJ1-1	.	ASSRRTGGGTEAF
TRBV28	TRBJ2-4	.	ASSSGSLAKNIQY
TRBV29-1	TRBJ1-1	.	SVAAIEDTEAF
TRBV6-6	TRBJ2-7	.	ASKHSGRGLHEQY
TRBV10-1	TRBJ2-1	.	ASSESRQGARNEQF
TRBV7-3	TRBJ2-7	.	ASSSGTSGIYEQY
TRBV29-1	TRBJ1-3	once	SVEDLNTIY
TRBV25-1	TRBJ2-7	once	ASSEHFEQY
TRBV7-9	TRBJ1-5	.	ASSSQGRAQH
TRBV6-5	TRBJ1-5	.	ASSYSLNQPQH
TRBV5-4	TRBJ2-7	.	ASSWAGTSAYEQY
TRBV29-1	TRBJ2-1	.	SVEAPRREGGYEQF
TRBV28	TRBJ2-7	.	ASSHKRSTYEQY
TRBV6-5	TRBJ2-7	.	ASSYSIIGGPYEQY
TRBV11-2	TRBJ2-1	.	ASSTPKSSYNEQF
TRBV20-1	TRBJ2-5	.	SAMGGRPQETQY
TRBV20-1	TRBJ2-3	.	SAGLAGGADTQY
TRBV5-6	TRBJ1-1	.	ASSNSAMNTEAF
TRBV29-1	TRBJ2-1	.	SVGQLSYNEQF
TRBV28	TRBJ2-3	.	ASLSGERSDTQY
TRBV29-1	TRBJ2-2	.	SVDGTSGGVTGELF
TRBV12-3/TRBV12-4	TRBJ2-3	.	ASSLTAQY
TRBV14	TRBJ2-6	.	ASSQEGTARANVLT
TRBV28	TRBJ2-5	.	ASRQGKETQY
TRBV29-1	TRBJ1-1	.	SVEDITLSTEAF
TRBV20-1	TRBJ2-7	.	SAIIQGRTYEQY
TRBV20-1	TRBJ2-5	.	SARGVPGPQETQY
TRBV6-2/TRBV6-3	TRBJ2-6	once	ASSYLISGANVLT
TRBV28	TRBJ2-4	.	ASSLALPIIQY
TRBV3-1	TRBJ1-1	.	ASSYGERGAF
TRBV5-4	TRBJ2-1	.	ASSPPTGVNNEQF
TRBV5-6	TRBJ1-2	.	ASSSGQGNGYT
TRBV25-1	TRBJ1-4	.	ASSAYSGPNEKLF
TRBV19	TRBJ2-2	.	ASIPRGQGGELF
TRBV2	TRBJ2-2	.	ASKEGVSTGELF
TRBV7-8	TRBJ2-2	once	ASSLAGLTGELF
TRBV28	TRBJ2-1	.	ASSGRGLAGFRGQF
TRBV29-1	TRBJ2-6	.	SAEDRMNVLT
TRBV14	TRBJ2-3	.	ASSPGTATDTQY
TRBV6-5	TRBJ2-1	.	ASSYPGQHNEQF
TRBV5-1	TRBJ2-1	.	ASSLALADYNEQF
TRBV14	TRBJ2-1	.	ASSYSPAEQF
TRBV6-5	TRBJ1-1	.	ASSYSRGRLNTEAF
TRBV2	TRBJ1-5	.	ASSMGVGVGQPQH
TRBV29-1	TRBJ2-1	once	SVEGSSGSSYNEQF